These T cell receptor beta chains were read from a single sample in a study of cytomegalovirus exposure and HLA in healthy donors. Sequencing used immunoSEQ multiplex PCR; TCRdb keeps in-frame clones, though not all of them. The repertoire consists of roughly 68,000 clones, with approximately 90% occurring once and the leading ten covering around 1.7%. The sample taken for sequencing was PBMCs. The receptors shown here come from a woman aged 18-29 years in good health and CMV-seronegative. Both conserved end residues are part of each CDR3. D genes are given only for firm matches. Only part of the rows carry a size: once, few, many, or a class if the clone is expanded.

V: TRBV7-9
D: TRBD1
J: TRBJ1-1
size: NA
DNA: TGTGCCAGCAGCTTAGGTGGCAGGGGGCACAACACTGAAGCTTTCTTT
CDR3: CASSLGGRGHNTEAFF

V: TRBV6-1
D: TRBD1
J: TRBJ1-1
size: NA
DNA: TGTGCCAGCAGTGAAGCGCTTCGGGACAGAAAGAACACTGAAGCTTTCTTT
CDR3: CASSEALRDRKNTEAFF

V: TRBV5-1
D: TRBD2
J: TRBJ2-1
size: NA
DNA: TGCGCCAGCAGCGTGATCGGGGGGGCAAACAATGAGCAGTTCTTC
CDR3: CASSVIGGANNEQFF

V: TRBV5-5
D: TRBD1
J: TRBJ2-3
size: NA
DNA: TGTGCCAGCAGCCCACACAAAACCAGGGGGCTAACAGATACGCAGTATTTT
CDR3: CASSPHKTRGLTDTQYF

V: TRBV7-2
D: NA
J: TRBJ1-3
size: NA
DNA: TGTGCCAGCGTCCAGGGACTCTCTGGAAACACCATATATTTT
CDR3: CASVQGLSGNTIYF

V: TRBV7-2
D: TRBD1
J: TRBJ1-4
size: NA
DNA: TGTGCCAGCAGCCCTGCGGGACAGCATAATGAAAAACTGTTTTTT
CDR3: CASSPAGQHNEKLFF

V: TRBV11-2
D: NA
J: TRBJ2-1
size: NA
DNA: TGTGCCAGCAGCTCCGGACAAGCCTATAGGTTCTTC
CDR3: CASSSGQAYRFF

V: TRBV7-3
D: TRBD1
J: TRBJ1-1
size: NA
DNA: TGTGCCAGCAGCAGGGACAGGGAGTACACTGAAGCTTTCTTT
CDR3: CASSRDREYTEAFF

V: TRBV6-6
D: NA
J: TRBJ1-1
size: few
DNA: TGTGCCAGCAGTGGGGGACAAATCACTGAAGCTTTCTTT
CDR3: CASSGGQITEAFF

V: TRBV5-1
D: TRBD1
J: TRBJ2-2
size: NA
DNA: TGCGCCAGCAGCCCGACAGGGATCCCTAACACCGGGGAGCTGTTTTTT
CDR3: CASSPTGIPNTGELFF

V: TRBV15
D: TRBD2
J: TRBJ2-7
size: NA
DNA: TGTGCCACCAGCAGAGATGGGGGGGGGTCCGGCGAGCAGTACTTC
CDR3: CATSRDGGGSGEQYF

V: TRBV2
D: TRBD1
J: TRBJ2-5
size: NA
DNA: TGTGCCAGCAGGAGGGACAGGGACAGAGAGACCCAGTACTTC
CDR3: CASRRDRDRETQYF

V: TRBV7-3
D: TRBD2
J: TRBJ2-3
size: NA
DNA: TGTGCCAGCAGCTTTCGGACTAGCTCAGATACGCAGTATTTT
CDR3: CASSFRTSSDTQYF

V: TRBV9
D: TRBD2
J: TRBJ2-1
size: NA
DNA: TGTGCCAGCAACGGTGGGGGACTACCTTACAATGAGCAGTTCTTC
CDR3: CASNGGGLPYNEQFF

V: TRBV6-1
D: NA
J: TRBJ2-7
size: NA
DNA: TGTGCCAGCGTGAGTAGCTCCTACGAGCAGTACTTC
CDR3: CASVSSSYEQYF

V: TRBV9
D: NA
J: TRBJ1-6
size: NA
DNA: TGTGCCAGCAGCGTAGACAGTTCCGTTCCTAATTCACCCCTCCACTTT
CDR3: CASSVDSSVPNSPLHF

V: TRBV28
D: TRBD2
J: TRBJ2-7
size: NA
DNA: TGTGCCAGCAGTTTCTTGGGTAGCGGGTATTCCTACGAGCAGTACTTC
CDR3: CASSFLGSGYSYEQYF

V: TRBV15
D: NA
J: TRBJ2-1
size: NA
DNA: TGTGCCACCAGCAACCGGGACATTACAAGTGTTAAGCAGTTCTTC
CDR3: CATSNRDITSVKQFF

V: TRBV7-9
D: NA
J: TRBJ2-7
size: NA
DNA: TGTGCCAGCAGCTTAAACAGGAATTACGAGCAGTACTTC
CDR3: CASSLNRNYEQYF

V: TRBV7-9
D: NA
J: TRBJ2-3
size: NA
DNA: TGTGCCAGCAGCGACAATAGTCGCACAGATACGCAGTATTTT
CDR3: CASSDNSRTDTQYF

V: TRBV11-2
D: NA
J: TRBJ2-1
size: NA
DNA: TGTGCCAGCAGCCCTAGCCCGGCCGGACAGCAGTTCTTC
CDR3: CASSPSPAGQQFF

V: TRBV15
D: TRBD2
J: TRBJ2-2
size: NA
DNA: TGTGCCACCAGCAGAGAGAGCGGGGGTTACACCGGGGAGCTGTTTTTT
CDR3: CATSRESGGYTGELFF

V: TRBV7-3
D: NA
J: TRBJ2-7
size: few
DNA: TGTGCCAGCGCCTACGGACAGTCAGGCGAGCAGTACTTC
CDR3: CASAYGQSGEQYF